The sequence of this T cell receptor (beta chain) was determined in a study of beta chain features in type 1 diabetes. Study outcomes and limitations: VDJ junctions from patients with type 1 diabetes contained fewer insertions and more deletions. Patients showed naive, central memory and Treg TCRB repertoires that appeared more similar than those of healthy donors.

As for this clone: Its antigen is not identified.

A single heparinised blood sample, averaging roughly 100 mL, was obtained per donor. CD4+ cells of the naive, central memory, regulatory and stem cell-like memory types were sorted via CD45RO/CCR7/CD25/CD127/CD95/CD27. CDR1 SGDLS and CDR2 YYNGEE come from the germline V gene. V was trimmed by 2 bases and J by 4 bases, leaving 17 bases between them. This CDR3 region has 16 residues. The sequenced template was cDNA made from the entire isolated RNA. Only in-frame clones appear in the TCRdb table, and some are missing; sequencing was by immunoSEQ multiplex PCR. The table includes about 620,000 clones, 15% to 17% detected once.

The clonotype comes from a man aged 18 to 35 in good health. This chain joins TRBV9 and TRBJ2-3; perhaps TRBD1 as D (5 bases). What was sequenced was naive CD4+ T cells from blood. Here the CDR3 reads CASSVRQTGLSDTQYF. Here the CDR3 DNA reads TGTGCCAGCAGCGTCCGACAGACCGGATTGTCAGATACGCAGTATTTT. Complete variable domain (other parts from reference TRBV9 and TRBJ2-3): DSGVTQTPKHLITATGQRVTLRCSPRSGDLSVYWYQQSLDQGLQFLIQYYNGEERAKGNILERFSAQQFPDLHSELNLSSLELGDSALYFCASSVRQTGLSDTQYFGPGTRLTVL.